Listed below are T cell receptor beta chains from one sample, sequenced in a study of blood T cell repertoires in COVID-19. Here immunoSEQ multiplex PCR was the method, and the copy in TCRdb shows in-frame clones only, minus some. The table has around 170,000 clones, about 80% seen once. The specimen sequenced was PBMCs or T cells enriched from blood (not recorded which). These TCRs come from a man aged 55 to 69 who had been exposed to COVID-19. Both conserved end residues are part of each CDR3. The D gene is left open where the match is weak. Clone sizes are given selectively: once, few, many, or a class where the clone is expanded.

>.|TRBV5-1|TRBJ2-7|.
TGCGCCAGCAGCTTGGACAGGGAATGGGGCGAGCAGTACTTC
CASSLDREWGEQYF
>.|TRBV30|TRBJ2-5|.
TGTGCCTGGAGTAAACATAGGCGGAGCCAAGAGACCCAGTACTTC
CAWSKHRRSQETQYF
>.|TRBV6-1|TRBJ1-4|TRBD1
TGTGCCAGCAGTGAACGGGACAGGGTATCCGGGGAAAAACTGTTTTTT
CASSERDRVSGEKLFF
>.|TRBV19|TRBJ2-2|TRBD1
TGTGCCAGTAGCGAACAGGGGGCCGGGGAGCTGTTTTTT
CASSEQGAGELFF
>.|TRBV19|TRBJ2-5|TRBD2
TGTGCCAGTAGTACCCGACTAGCAGTCGCGGAGACCCAGTACTTC
CASSTRLAVAETQYF
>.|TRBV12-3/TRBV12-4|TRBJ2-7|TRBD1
TGTGCCAGCGGGACAGGGTTCTCCTACGAGCAGTACTTC
CASGTGFSYEQYF
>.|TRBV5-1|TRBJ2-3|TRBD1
TGCGCCAGCAGCGGAGGAGAGGGGGCCGCAGATACGCAGTATTTT
CASSGGEGAADTQYF
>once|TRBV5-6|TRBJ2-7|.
TGTGCCAGCAGCTTGGGACCAGAAAGACTCGCCTACGAGCAGTACTTC
CASSLGPERLAYEQYF
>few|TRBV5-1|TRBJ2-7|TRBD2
TGCGCCAGCGCCACTAGCGGCCCATCCTACGAGCAGTACTTC
CASATSGPSYEQYF
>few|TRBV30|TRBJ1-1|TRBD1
TGTGCCTGGAGCGCCTGGGGCGGACAGGCGAACACTGAAGCTTTCTTT
CAWSAWGGQANTEAFF
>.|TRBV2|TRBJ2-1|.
TGTGCCAGCTTTGGCCGGGCTAGCCGTTCCTACAATGAGCAGTTCTTC
CASFGRASRSYNEQFF
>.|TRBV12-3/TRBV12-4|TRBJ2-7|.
TGTGCCAGCAGTTTGAGATCGCCCTACGAGCAGTACTTC
CASSLRSPYEQYF
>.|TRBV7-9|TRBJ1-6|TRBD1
TGTGCCAGCAGCTGGGGGACAGGGGGCCGGTATCGTTCACCCCTCCACTTT
CASSWGTGGRYRSPLHF
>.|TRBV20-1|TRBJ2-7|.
TGCAGTGCTAGATCGCAGGGGGAGCAGTACTTC
CSARSQGEQYF
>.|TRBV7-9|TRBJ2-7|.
TGTGCCAGCAGCTTAGGTTTGGGTGCGGCCTACGAGCAGTACTTC
CASSLGLGAAYEQYF
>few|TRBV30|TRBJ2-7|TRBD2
TGTGCCTGGACGGGGGGGCCCCACGAGCAGTACTTC
CAWTGGPHEQYF
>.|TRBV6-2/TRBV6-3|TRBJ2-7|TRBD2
TGTGCCAGCAGTTCTGGACTAGCGGGGGCCTACGAGCAGTACTTC
CASSSGLAGAYEQYF
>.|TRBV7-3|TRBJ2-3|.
TGTGCCAGCAGCCCAGCCCTCCATAGCGACACTAGCACAGATACGCAGTATTTT
CASSPALHSDTSTDTQYF
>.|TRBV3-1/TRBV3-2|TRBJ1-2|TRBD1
TGTGCCAGCAGCCCCGGGACAGGGCCCCCCGGCTACACCTTC
CASSPGTGPPGYTF
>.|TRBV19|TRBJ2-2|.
TGTGCCAGTAAGGAGGGGCTCCACACCGGGGAGCTGTTTTTT
CASKEGLHTGELFF
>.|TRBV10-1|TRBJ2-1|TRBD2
TGCGCCAGCAGTGAGAGGACTAGCGGGAGTATTGAGCAGTTCTTC
CASSERTSGSIEQFF
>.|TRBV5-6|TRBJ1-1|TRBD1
TGTGCCAGCAGCTTGGAGGGGACAGACCGAGCCCTCTTT
CASSLEGTDRALF
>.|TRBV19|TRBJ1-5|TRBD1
TGTGCCAGTAGTGCCGGGACAGTTAGCAATCAGCCCCAGCATTTT
CASSAGTVSNQPQHF
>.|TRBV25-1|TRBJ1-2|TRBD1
TGTGCCAGCAGTGACCCGGGACAGGGGCTTGGCTACACCTTC
CASSDPGQGLGYTF
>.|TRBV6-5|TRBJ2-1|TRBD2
TGTGCCAGCAGTTACGTCACTAGCGGCCACAATGAGCAGTTCTTC
CASSYVTSGHNEQFF
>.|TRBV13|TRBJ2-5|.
TGTGCCAGCAGCACGTGGACAAGGCCACCCCGCGGGACCCAGTACTTC
CASSTWTRPPRGTQYF
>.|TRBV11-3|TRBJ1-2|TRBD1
TGTGCCAGCAGCTTGCGGGACAGGGATGGCGTTGGCTACACCTTC
CASSLRDRDGVGYTF
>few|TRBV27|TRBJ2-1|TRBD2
TGTGCCAGCAACATGTGGGGTAGCGGGTCCTACAATGAGCAGTTCTTC
CASNMWGSGSYNEQFF
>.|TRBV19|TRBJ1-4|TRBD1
TGTGCCAGTAGCGGACAGGGGATTAATGAAAAACTGTTTTTT
CASSGQGINEKLFF
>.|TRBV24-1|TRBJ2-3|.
TGTGCCACCAGTGAGGGGGGGGCGAGTACAGATACGCAGTATTTT
CATSEGGASTDTQYF
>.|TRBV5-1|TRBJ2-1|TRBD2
TGCGCCAGCAGCTTGGATGCGGGAGGAGGTCCGGATGAGCAGTTCTTC
CASSLDAGGGPDEQFF
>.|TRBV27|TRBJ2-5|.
TGTGCCAGCAGTCCCCCCGGGTACCAAGAGACCCAGTACTTC
CASSPPGYQETQYF
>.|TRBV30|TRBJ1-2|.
TGTGCCTGGTCCTCCTGGGGAGGAACTAACTATGGCTACACCTTC
CAWSSWGGTNYGYTF
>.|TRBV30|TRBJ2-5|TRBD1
TGTGCCTGGAAGACAGGGGACATGAAAGAGACCCAGTACTTC
CAWKTGDMKETQYF
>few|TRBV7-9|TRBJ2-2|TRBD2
TGTGCCAGCAGGGCTAGCGGATTCACCGGGGAGCTGTTTTTT
CASRASGFTGELFF
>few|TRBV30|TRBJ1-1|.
TGTGCCTGGAGTCAGCGCCGTAACACTGAAGCTTTCTTT
CAWSQRRNTEAFF
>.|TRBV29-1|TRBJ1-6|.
TGCAGCGCTCGGAGCAATAATTCACCCCTCCACTTT
CSARSNNSPLHF
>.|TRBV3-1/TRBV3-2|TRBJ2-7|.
TGTGCCAGCAGCCAAGAGGTCCGGGGGGCGATCTACGAGCAGTACTTC
CASSQEVRGAIYEQYF
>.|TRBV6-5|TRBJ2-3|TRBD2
TGTGGAACTAGCGGGATATACACAGATACGCAGTATTTT
CGTSGIYTDTQYF
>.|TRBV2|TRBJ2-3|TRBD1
TGTGCCAGCCAGGACAGGGGGAATAGGGATACGCAGTATTTT
CASQDRGNRDTQYF